A selection of T cell receptor beta chains follows, all from one sample in a study of PD-1 blockade in classical Hodgkin lymphoma. TCRdb keeps only in-frame clones here, not all; method: immunoSEQ multiplex PCR. The table shows about 64,000 clones, with more than 80% occurring only once. The input for sequencing was peripheral blood mononuclear cells (PBMCs), taken before the fourth cycle of nivolumab. These receptors came from a human donor with classical Hodgkin lymphoma. The CDR3 runs from the conserved cysteine through the conserved F or W. A D gene is named only where the DNA matches it firmly. For some rows the clone size is stated as once, few or many, or as a class when expanded; others skip it.

v_gene: TRBV19; d_gene: -; abundance: -; j_gene: TRBJ2-1; CDR3nt: TGTGCCAGTAGTACCGGGACTGTTATGTACAATGAGCAGTTCTTC; CDR3aa: CASSTGTVMYNEQFF
v_gene: TRBV7-8; d_gene: -; abundance: -; j_gene: TRBJ1-2; CDR3nt: TGTGCCAGCACCCTGGGAGGGAGATACGAGGGGGGCTACACCTTC; CDR3aa: CASTLGGRYEGGYTF
v_gene: TRBV2; d_gene: -; abundance: -; j_gene: TRBJ1-2; CDR3nt: TGTGCCAGCAGTGTCGGGTCTAACTATGGCTACACCTTC; CDR3aa: CASSVGSNYGYTF
v_gene: TRBV10-2; d_gene: TRBD1; abundance: once; j_gene: TRBJ1-5; CDR3nt: TGCGCCATCGGGACAGGGGAGCAGCCCCAGCATTTT; CDR3aa: CAIGTGEQPQHF
v_gene: TRBV2; d_gene: -; abundance: -; j_gene: TRBJ2-3; CDR3nt: TGTGCCAGCAGTATCACTAGTACCACAGATACGCAGTATTTT; CDR3aa: CASSITSTTDTQYF
v_gene: TRBV5-6; d_gene: TRBD1; abundance: -; j_gene: TRBJ1-5; CDR3nt: TGTGCCAGCACCCAGAGAAACGGACAGGAGGATAGCAATCAGCCCCAGCATTTT; CDR3aa: CASTQRNGQEDSNQPQHF
v_gene: TRBV21-1; d_gene: -; abundance: -; j_gene: TRBJ1-4; CDR3nt: TGTGCCAGCAGCAAAAAGGGACACAGTAACCTTAATGAAAAACTGTTTTTT; CDR3aa: CASSKKGHSNLNEKLFF
v_gene: TRBV6-1; d_gene: TRBD2; abundance: -; j_gene: TRBJ2-5; CDR3nt: TGTGCCAGCAGTGAAGCGGGGAGCGGGAGGGCCCAGGAGACCCAGTACTTC; CDR3aa: CASSEAGSGRAQETQYF
v_gene: TRBV28; d_gene: -; abundance: -; j_gene: TRBJ2-2; CDR3nt: TGTGCCAGCAGGCAGGAAAACACCGGGGAGCTGTTTTTT; CDR3aa: CASRQENTGELFF
v_gene: TRBV20-1; d_gene: -; abundance: few; j_gene: TRBJ1-1; CDR3nt: TGCAGTGCCGGCGGTAGAACTGAAGCTTTCTTT; CDR3aa: CSAGGRTEAFF
v_gene: TRBV11-3; d_gene: TRBD2; abundance: once; j_gene: TRBJ2-3; CDR3nt: TGTGCCAGCAGCTTAGTTGGTAGCGGGGACACAGATACGCAGTATTTT; CDR3aa: CASSLVGSGDTDTQYF
v_gene: TRBV5-4; d_gene: TRBD1; abundance: -; j_gene: TRBJ1-1; CDR3nt: TGTGCCAGCAGCTCAAGTACAGGGGTTACTGAAGCTTTCTTT; CDR3aa: CASSSSTGVTEAFF
v_gene: TRBV27; d_gene: TRBD1; abundance: -; j_gene: TRBJ1-3; CDR3nt: TGTGCCAGCAGCCAGGGGGGGGCTGGAAACACCATATATTTT; CDR3aa: CASSQGGAGNTIYF
v_gene: TRBV7-9; d_gene: -; abundance: -; j_gene: TRBJ2-5; CDR3nt: TGTGCCAGCAGCTTCCCCCACAGGGTGAACCAAGAGACCCAGTACTTC; CDR3aa: CASSFPHRVNQETQYF
v_gene: TRBV7-9; d_gene: -; abundance: -; j_gene: TRBJ2-1; CDR3nt: TGTGCCAGCAGCTCCCCCACGTGGGTACGGTATTACAATGAGCAGTTCTTC; CDR3aa: CASSSPTWVRYYNEQFF
v_gene: TRBV7-9; d_gene: -; abundance: once; j_gene: TRBJ1-2; CDR3nt: TGTGCCAGCTCGCAGGGCGCGTATGGCTACACCTTC; CDR3aa: CASSQGAYGYTF
v_gene: TRBV6-6; d_gene: -; abundance: -; j_gene: TRBJ2-7; CDR3nt: TGTGCCAGCACCCTTATTGGGGGGGCTAGCGCCTACGAGCAGTACTTC; CDR3aa: CASTLIGGASAYEQYF
v_gene: TRBV5-4; d_gene: -; abundance: -; j_gene: TRBJ1-2; CDR3nt: TGTGCCAGCAGCCCAGACAGCAACTATGGCTACACCTTC; CDR3aa: CASSPDSNYGYTF
v_gene: TRBV7-9; d_gene: TRBD1; abundance: -; j_gene: TRBJ2-2; CDR3nt: TGTGCCAGCAGCCCCCTCCGAAGGGGGCTTGCCGGGGAGCTGTTTTTT; CDR3aa: CASSPLRRGLAGELFF
v_gene: TRBV2; d_gene: -; abundance: -; j_gene: TRBJ2-7; CDR3nt: TGTGCCAGCAGTCCTCCACCGACATGGTACTTC; CDR3aa: CASSPPPTWYF
v_gene: TRBV18; d_gene: -; abundance: -; j_gene: TRBJ2-5; CDR3nt: TGTGCCAGCCGTAATCTCCCGGTACAAGAGACCCAGTACTTC; CDR3aa: CASRNLPVQETQYF
v_gene: TRBV4-1; d_gene: TRBD1; abundance: -; j_gene: TRBJ2-7; CDR3nt: TGCGCCAGCAGCCAAGAGCCTGGGACAGGGGGCGAGTACGAGCAGTACTTC; CDR3aa: CASSQEPGTGGEYEQYF
v_gene: TRBV19; d_gene: -; abundance: -; j_gene: TRBJ1-1; CDR3nt: TGTGCCACCAAATCGGGGGGGCATGAAGCTTTCTTT; CDR3aa: CATKSGGHEAFF
v_gene: TRBV6-5; d_gene: -; abundance: -; j_gene: TRBJ1-3; CDR3nt: TGTGCCAGCAGAACGAGCGCCTACTCTGGAAACACCATATATTTT; CDR3aa: CASRTSAYSGNTIYF
v_gene: TRBV11-2; d_gene: -; abundance: -; j_gene: TRBJ2-7; CDR3nt: TGTGCCAGCAGCTTAGTTTCGGGGTACGAGCAGTACTTC; CDR3aa: CASSLVSGYEQYF
v_gene: TRBV28; d_gene: -; abundance: once; j_gene: TRBJ2-5; CDR3nt: TGTGCCAGCAGTCATGACTGGGGAGCCACGGAGACCCAGTACTTC; CDR3aa: CASSHDWGATETQYF
v_gene: TRBV20-1; d_gene: -; abundance: -; j_gene: TRBJ2-1; CDR3nt: TGCAGTGCTTGGGACCGGGTCGATCAGCTCTTC; CDR3aa: CSAWDRVDQLF
v_gene: TRBV6-1; d_gene: -; abundance: -; j_gene: TRBJ2-6; CDR3nt: TGTGCCAGCAGTGAACAGGGGGGATTGGAGGTCGGGGCCAACGTCCTGACTTTC; CDR3aa: CASSEQGGLEVGANVLTF
v_gene: TRBV14; d_gene: -; abundance: -; j_gene: TRBJ2-1; CDR3nt: TGTGCCAGCAGCCTAGGCGACTATTTCGGCAGAGAGCAGTTCTTC; CDR3aa: CASSLGDYFGREQFF
v_gene: TRBV27; d_gene: TRBD2; abundance: -; j_gene: TRBJ2-1; CDR3nt: TGTGCCAGCAGTACGGCGGGAGGGTACAATGAGCAGTTCTTC; CDR3aa: CASSTAGGYNEQFF
v_gene: TRBV5-4; d_gene: -; abundance: -; j_gene: TRBJ1-1; CDR3nt: TGTGCCAGCAGCACACCGGGACGGAGCGTCAACGCTTTCTTT; CDR3aa: CASSTPGRSVNAFF
v_gene: TRBV14; d_gene: -; abundance: -; j_gene: TRBJ1-2; CDR3nt: TGTGCCAGCAGCCAAGAGGCGAGTGTGGATGGCTACACCTTC; CDR3aa: CASSQEASVDGYTF
v_gene: TRBV5-4; d_gene: -; abundance: -; j_gene: TRBJ2-5; CDR3nt: TGTGCCAGCAGCTTGGGGCAGCAAGAGACCCAGTACTTC; CDR3aa: CASSLGQQETQYF
v_gene: TRBV7-6; d_gene: -; abundance: -; j_gene: TRBJ1-6; CDR3nt: TGTGCCAGCAGCCTGACAGACAGGTTTTCACCCCTCCACTTT; CDR3aa: CASSLTDRFSPLHF
v_gene: TRBV27; d_gene: -; abundance: -; j_gene: TRBJ2-7; CDR3nt: TGTGCCAGCAGTAGGGGGACGGAGGGCTACGAGCAGTACTTC; CDR3aa: CASSRGTEGYEQYF
v_gene: TRBV7-8; d_gene: -; abundance: few; j_gene: TRBJ1-3; CDR3nt: TGTGCCAGCAGCTTAGCGGGAGGGTCTGGAAACACCATATATTTT; CDR3aa: CASSLAGGSGNTIYF
v_gene: TRBV5-1; d_gene: TRBD2; abundance: -; j_gene: TRBJ2-2; CDR3nt: TGCGCCAGCAGTGCCGCGGGAGGGTTATGGAACACCGGGGAGCTGTTTTTT; CDR3aa: CASSAAGGLWNTGELFF
v_gene: TRBV5-4; d_gene: -; abundance: -; j_gene: TRBJ1-2; CDR3nt: TGTGCCAGCAGCTTTGTGGGAGGGGGGGAAGCTAACTATGGCTACACCTTC; CDR3aa: CASSFVGGGEANYGYTF
v_gene: TRBV18; d_gene: -; abundance: -; j_gene: TRBJ1-1; CDR3nt: TGTGCCAGCTCAAGCCAGGGGAACACTGAAGCTTTCTTT; CDR3aa: CASSSQGNTEAFF
v_gene: TRBV27; d_gene: -; abundance: -; j_gene: TRBJ2-7; CDR3nt: TGTGCCAGCAGTTTATCTGCCGCGACCCCACCCTACGAGCAGTACTTC; CDR3aa: CASSLSAATPPYEQYF
v_gene: TRBV25-1; d_gene: TRBD1; abundance: -; j_gene: TRBJ1-1; CDR3nt: TGTGCCAGCAGTGCCACGACAGGGGTGAAGGCTTTCTTT; CDR3aa: CASSATTGVKAFF
v_gene: TRBV27; d_gene: -; abundance: -; j_gene: TRBJ1-3; CDR3nt: TGTGCCAGCAGGGGATGGACAGCCTCTGGAAACACCATATATTTT; CDR3aa: CASRGWTASGNTIYF
v_gene: TRBV6-1; d_gene: -; abundance: -; j_gene: TRBJ1-1; CDR3nt: TGTGCCAGCACAGCGAACACTGAAGCTTTCTTT; CDR3aa: CASTANTEAFF
v_gene: TRBV2; d_gene: TRBD2; abundance: -; j_gene: TRBJ2-5; CDR3nt: TGTGCCAGCAGGGTAGGGACTATCCAAGAGACCCAGTACTTC; CDR3aa: CASRVGTIQETQYF
v_gene: TRBV28; d_gene: -; abundance: -; j_gene: TRBJ2-7; CDR3nt: TGTGCCAGCAGAAAAGGGGGGGTACTCCACGAGCAGTACTTC; CDR3aa: CASRKGGVLHEQYF
v_gene: TRBV27; d_gene: -; abundance: -; j_gene: TRBJ2-1; CDR3nt: TGTGCCAGCAGCCGAGGAAACTTGGCGGGACCAATGGATGAGCAGTTCTTC; CDR3aa: CASSRGNLAGPMDEQFF
v_gene: TRBV7-9; d_gene: -; abundance: -; j_gene: TRBJ1-3; CDR3nt: TGTGCCAGCAGCAGCCGGGCTCCTGGAAACACCATATATTTT; CDR3aa: CASSSRAPGNTIYF
v_gene: TRBV6-1; d_gene: -; abundance: -; j_gene: TRBJ2-3; CDR3nt: TGTGCCAGCAGTGAAATTCTGGGCACAGATACGCAGTATTTT; CDR3aa: CASSEILGTDTQYF
v_gene: TRBV2; d_gene: -; abundance: -; j_gene: TRBJ2-5; CDR3nt: TGTGCCAGCGGTAGCGTCAGAGAGACCCAGTACTTC; CDR3aa: CASGSVRETQYF
v_gene: TRBV23-1; d_gene: TRBD1; abundance: few; j_gene: TRBJ1-5; CDR3nt: TGCGCCAGCAGTCAGCCGGGACAGGCCAATCAGCCCCAGCATTTT; CDR3aa: CASSQPGQANQPQHF
v_gene: TRBV19; d_gene: TRBD2; abundance: -; j_gene: TRBJ2-1; CDR3nt: TGTGCCAGTAGTATGTTTGGCGGGGGGGATGAGCAGTTCTTC; CDR3aa: CASSMFGGGDEQFF
v_gene: TRBV5-1; d_gene: -; abundance: -; j_gene: TRBJ1-3; CDR3nt: TGCGCCAGCAGCTTGGTAGGGATCGGAAACACCATATATTTT; CDR3aa: CASSLVGIGNTIYF
v_gene: TRBV7-9; d_gene: -; abundance: -; j_gene: TRBJ2-1; CDR3nt: TGTGCCAGCAGCCTCCCAGGGGAGGGGGAGTTCTTC; CDR3aa: CASSLPGEGEFF